The clone carrying this T cell receptor (beta chain) was picked up a small number of times. Its antigen remains unidentified. Researchers reported that TCR beta cDNA libraries carried unique molecular identifiers. TCRdb re-called the PCR reads with MiXCR, one entry per CDR3 protein. The sample includes roughly 200,000 distinct CDR3 sequences, 25% to 35% of them seen just once. The CDR3 totals 12 residues. Germline V gene data show CDR1 as KGHSH and CDR2 as LQKENI. The V gene lost 3 bases and the J gene lost 12 bases, with 14 bases spanning the gap. This specimen comes from a study of post-analysis software for immune sequencing data. Study as a whole: Secondary progressive, relapsing-remitting and progressive-relapsing multiple sclerosis were among the included disease courses. Findings and limits, study-wide: Samples sharing a preparation batch grouped tightly together when assessed by F measure. Significantly decreased normalized Chao1 diversity was recorded for multiple sclerosis patients relative to controls. Elevated frequency relative to controls characterized 4 or 5 TRBV segments in patients, TRBV5-6, TRBV5-1 and TRBV20-1 among them.

The sample was blood. The receptor was isolated from a girl aged 2-17 years with multiple sclerosis. The chain employs TRBV18 and TRBJ1-2, with unresolved D. In DNA, the CDR3 is TGTGCCAGCTCACCTGCAGGTGAAGTTCACACCTTC. Its translation: CASSPAGEVHTF.